A single sample is the source of the 12 T cell receptor beta chains below, sequenced in a study of blood T cell repertoires in COVID-19. The table came from immunoSEQ multiplex PCR; TCRdb's copy has only in-frame clones and leaves some out. The sample shows 25,000 to 30,000 clones, approximately 94% of them seen only once. The sample comprised peripheral blood. Receptor source: a human donor with active COVID-19. The donor label of this sample is uncertain.

The rearrangement uses TRBV18 and TRBJ2-5; the match to TRBD1 covers 9 bases. Per the germline V gene, CDR1 is KGHSH and CDR2 is LQKENI. V was clipped by 4 bases and J by 3 bases; unmatched bases: 9. CDR3 size: 16 residues. The CDR3 bases are TGTGCCAGCTCACTCAACAGCGGGACAGGGAAAGAGACCCAGTACTTC. Protein: CASSLNSGTGKETQYF.

This chain links TRBV5-7 with TRBJ1-5; D is undetermined. TRBV5-7 is flagged as an ORF with uncertain function. The CDR3 runs to 18 residues. Trimming left V 4 bases short and J 3 bases short, with 23 bases between. In DNA, the CDR3 is TGTGCCAGCAGCCCCCGGCGGACTCGATGGGGTAACAATCAGCCCCAGCATTTT. Its protein product is CASSPRRTRWGNNQPQHF.

The rearrangement joins TRBV6-6 to TRBJ2-1, with TRBD2 matching over 13 bases. The CDR3 runs to 17 residues. Trimming removed 5 bases from V and 9 bases from J; junction bases left unmatched: 13. Germline values: CDR1 MNHNY, CDR2 SVGAGI (reference sequence). The CDR3 bases are TGTGCCAGCAGTCCGACTAAACTAGCGGGAGGGCAAGCTGAGCAGTTCTTC. Amino acids: CASSPTKLAGGQAEQFF.

The chain employs TRBV27 and TRBJ1-6, with 8 bases aligning to TRBD1. This CDR3 is 15 amino acids long. CDR1 MNHEY and CDR2 SMNVEV come from the germline V gene (reference sequence). The ends lost 4 bases at V and 9 bases at J; junction bases unmatched: 8. The CDR3 here is CASSSLDREGSPLHF. For the CDR3, the DNA is TGTGCCAGCAGTTCCCTGGACAGGGAGGGTTCACCCCTCCACTTT.

The V gene is TRBV5-1, the J gene TRBJ2-1; 9 nucleotides agree with TRBD1. V lost 0 bases to trimming and J lost 2 bases; unmatched junction nucleotides: 0. CDR1 and CDR2 (germline): SGHRS, YFSETQ. This CDR3 contains 15 residues. CDR3 amino acids: CASSLDRGPYNEQFF. The CDR3 DNA reads as TGCGCCAGCAGCTTGGACAGGGGGCCCTACAATGAGCAGTTCTTC. Full variable domain (rest looked up from reference TRBV5-1 and TRBJ2-1): KAGVTQTPRYLIKTRGQQVTLSCSPISGHRSVSWYQQTPGQGLQFLFEYFSETQRNKGNFPGRFSGRQFSNSRSEMNVSTLELGDSALYLCASSLDRGPYNEQFFGPGTRLTVL.

The rearrangement links TRBV6-1 to TRBJ2-2; no reliable D call. The ends were cut back, 2 bases at V and 6 bases at J, with 7 bases in the middle. CDR1 and CDR2 (germline): MNHNS, SASEGT. The CDR3 extends over 13 amino acids. The CDR3 sequence: CASSELAAGELFF. The CDR3 DNA reads as TGTGCCAGCAGTGAATTGGCGGCCGGGGAGCTGTTTTTT.

V and J are TRBV2 and TRBJ2-5; 12 positions agree with TRBD2. The CDR3 runs 15 residues. V gave up 6 bases and J gave up 2 bases; unmatched junction bases: 4. Germline CDR1 is SNHLY and CDR2 is FYNNEI. CDR3 nucleotides: TGTGCCAGCAGCCAGACTAGCGGGGGTCAAGAGACCCAGTACTTC. This codes for CASSQTSGGQETQYF. The full variable domain, rest sourced from reference TRBV2 and TRBJ2-5, is EPEVTQTPSHQVTQMGQEVILRCVPISNHLYFYWYRQILGQKVEFLVSFYNNEISEKSEIFDDQFSVERPDGSNFTLKIRSTKLEDSAMYFCASSQTSGGQETQYFGPGTRLLVL.

The CDR3 DNA sequence: TGTGCCAGCAGCCGAACTCGGACTACCCAAGAGACCCAGTACTTC. Translating it yields CASSRTRTTQETQYF. The chain carries TRBV14 and TRBJ2-5, with D possibly TRBD2 on 6 matching bases. The ends were cut back, 4 bases at V and 1 base at J, with 13 bases in the middle. Germline V gene lookup returns CDR1 SGHDN and CDR2 FVKESK. The CDR3 runs to 15 residues.

This chain uses TRBV5-1 with TRBJ1-1; D gene ambiguous. In germline, CDR1 is SGHRS, CDR2 YFSETQ. The CDR3 loop spans 13 amino acids. V lost 5 bases and J lost 6, with 14 bases in between. The CDR3 sequence: CASRTKALSEAFF. In nucleotides, the CDR3 is TGCGCCAGCAGAACGAAAGCCCTTTCTGAAGCTTTCTTT.

The genes are TRBV6-4 and TRBJ2-1; a weak D match, TRBD2 (5 bases). Trimming removed 4 bases at V and 9 bases at J, with 13 bases between. Germline assignment: CDR1 MRHNA and CDR2 SNTAGT. The CDR3 consists of 13 residues. The CDR3 nucleotides are TGTGCCAGCAGTGTACTAGAAGGAGCTGAGCAGTTCTTC. This sequence encodes CASSVLEGAEQFF.

This chain connects TRBV5-1 to TRBJ2-7; maybe TRBD1 (6 bases). This CDR3 spans 14 amino acids. V lost 0 bases and J lost 2, with 9 bases in between. Germline V gene lookup returns CDR1 SGHRS and CDR2 YFSETQ. The CDR3 sequence is CASSLVQGTYEQYF. In nucleotides, the CDR3 is TGCGCCAGCAGCTTGGTACAGGGAACCTACGAGCAGTACTTC. The whole variable domain, filled in from reference TRBV5-1 and TRBJ2-7, reads KAGVTQTPRYLIKTRGQQVTLSCSPISGHRSVSWYQQTPGQGLQFLFEYFSETQRNKGNFPGRFSGRQFSNSRSEMNVSTLELGDSALYLCASSLVQGTYEQYFGPGTRLTVT.

The chain carries TRBV28 and TRBJ2-1, with D possibly being TRBD2 (6 bases). Germline V gene sequence: CDR1 MDHEN, CDR2 SYDVKM. The CDR3 covers 13 residues. V was pared by 5 bases and J by 8 bases, with 13 bases between. The CDR3 is CASSPWRGDEQFF. CDR3 in DNA: TGTGCCAGCAGTCCTTGGAGGGGAGATGAGCAGTTCTTC. The full variable domain, with the rest looked up from reference TRBV28 and TRBJ2-1, is DVKVTQSSRYLVKRTGEKVFLECVQDMDHENMFWYRQDPGLGLRLIYFSYDVKMKEKGDIPEGYSVSREKKERFSLILESASTNQTSMYLCASSPWRGDEQFFGPGTRLTVL.